The present TCR beta chain was sequenced within a study of blood T cell repertoires in COVID-19. Method: immunoSEQ multiplex PCR; TCRdb's copy keeps in-frame clones and lacks some. This sample has 95,000 to 110,000 clones; about four fifths occur once, and the top ten carry under 5.5%. The CDR3 loop spans 13 amino acids. Germline loops: CDR1 GTSNPN, CDR2 SVGIG (reference sequence). V lost 7 bases to trimming and J lost 2 bases, with 12 bases between them. This chain uses TRBV30 with TRBJ1-5; D may be TRBD1 (6 bases). The specimen was peripheral blood. The origin of this receptor is a man between 60 and 75 years old with acute or convalescent COVID-19. The CDR3, as DNA: TGTGCCTCGGGTGAGGGGGGCAATCAGCCCCAGCATTTT. Translation gives CASGEGGNQPQHF.